A single sample is the source of the 18 T cell receptor beta chains below, sequenced in a study of blood T cell repertoires in COVID-19. Measured with immunoSEQ multiplex PCR; TCRdb has only the in-frame clones, and not every one. This sample carries fewer than 100,000 clones, around 85% of them seen once, and the ten largest clones take more than 9.5%. The sample consisted of peripheral blood. The receptors here all came from a man aged 50-60 years with COVID-19, enrolled during active disease.

The chain joins TRBV29-1 to TRBJ1-1, with D possibly TRBD1 on 6 matching bases. The V end was cut by 5 bases, the J end by 9 bases, with 13 bases between. Germline lookup yields CDR1 SQVTM and CDR2 ANQGSEA. The CDR3 is made up of 11 amino acids. CDR3 in DNA: TGCAGCGTTTTCGGACAGTACAAAGCTTTCTTT. Translated: CSVFGQYKAFF.

This clone was observed once. Distinct nucleotide sequences in the sample also encode this CDR3. The gene calls are TRBV12-3 or TRBV12-4 and TRBJ2-5; D is ambiguous. With 3 bases removed from V and 5 bases from J, the gap between germline ends came to 4 bases. The CDR3 sequence is 11 residues long. DNA for the CDR3: TGTGCCAGCAGTTTCGGGGAGACCCAGTACTTC. This codes for CASSFGETQYF.

This chain links TRBV6-2 or TRBV6-3 with TRBJ1-5; 10 nucleotides line up with TRBD1. Germline CDR1 is MNHEY and CDR2 is SVGEGT. Germline trimming cut 5 bases from V and 0 bases from J; bases unmatched to any gene: 16. The CDR3 length is 20 residues. The CDR3 DNA is TGTGCCAGCAGTGGGTACCTCGACAGGGGGCCTGGAGATAGCAATCAGCCCCAGCATTTT. Protein: CASSGYLDRGPGDSNQPQHF.

The chain carries TRBV28 and TRBJ1-2; D possibly corresponds to TRBD1 (5 bases). The CDR3 length is 13 residues. Germline V gene lookup returns CDR1 MDHEN and CDR2 SYDVKM. Trimming cost V 5 bases and J 4 bases, with 11 bases left between them. DNA for the CDR3: TGTGCCAGCAGTGTTACAGGTCTCTATGGCTACACCTTC. Encoded protein: CASSVTGLYGYTF.

The V gene is TRBV9, the J gene TRBJ1-1; D unresolved. The CDR3 length is 14 residues. Germline CDR1 reads SGDLS; CDR2 reads YYNGEE. Trimming took 0 bases from V and 1 from J, leaving 7 bases between them. The CDR3 DNA reads as TGTGCCAGCAGCGTAGCTAGCCAGAACACTGAAGCTTTCTTT. Residues: CASSVASQNTEAFF.

The V call is TRBV5-1, the J call TRBJ1-3; no firm D call. V was shortened by 2 bases and J by 2 bases, with 8 bases between the two germline ends. This CDR3 has 14 residues. Germline V CDR1 and CDR2: SGHRS, YFSETQ. The CDR3 coding sequence is TGCGCCAGCAGCTTCGGAGTCCCTGGAAACACCATATATTTT. It yields the protein CASSFGVPGNTIYF. The full variable domain, with the rest looked up from reference TRBV5-1 and TRBJ1-3, is KAGVTQTPRYLIKTRGQQVTLSCSPISGHRSVSWYQQTPGQGLQFLFEYFSETQRNKGNFPGRFSGRQFSNSRSEMNVSTLELGDSALYLCASSFGVPGNTIYFGEGSWLTVV.

The CDR3 here is CSVNRGNSNTGELFF. The CDR3 DNA reads TGCAGCGTGAACAGGGGAAACTCGAACACCGGGGAGCTGTTTTTT. The genes are TRBV29-1 and TRBJ2-2, with TRBD1 matching 7 bases. The junction had 7 bases not matched to a gene; V was cut back by 6 bases and J by 0 bases. The germline V gene has CDR1 SQVTM and CDR2 ANQGSEA. The CDR3 contains 15 residues.

The sample holds a few counts of this clone. This chain links TRBV19 with TRBJ1-1, with D tentatively TRBD1 (5 bases). V was pared by 9 bases and J by 2 bases, with 13 bases between. The CDR3 loop spans 13 amino acids. The germline CDR1 and CDR2 sequences are LNHDA and SQIVND (reference sequence). DNA for the CDR3: TGTGCCAGCCTTGACAGATTTAACACTGAAGCTTTCTTT. It encodes CASLDRFNTEAFF.

This chain uses TRBV28 with TRBJ1-5, with unresolved D. This CDR3 spans 14 amino acids. V was trimmed by 3 bases and J by 9 bases, leaving 15 bases between them. The germline V gene has CDR1 MDHEN and CDR2 SYDVKM. In nucleotides, the CDR3 is TGTGCCAGCAGTTTTGCTGAGGCCCAAGGGCCCCAGCATTTT. It translates to CASSFAEAQGPQHF. Based on the CDR3 plus reference TRBV28 and TRBJ1-5, the full variable domain is DVKVTQSSRYLVKRTGEKVFLECVQDMDHENMFWYRQDPGLGLRLIYFSYDVKMKEKGDIPEGYSVSREKKERFSLILESASTNQTSMYLCASSFAEAQGPQHFGDGTRLSIL.

The V gene is TRBV28, the J gene TRBJ2-7; 8 nucleotides match TRBD2. With V trimmed by 8 bases and J by 3 bases, 9 bases remained unmatched. The CDR3 has 14 residues. Germline V gives CDR1 MDHEN, CDR2 SYDVKM. This chain's CDR3 is CASRLGAGVYEQYF. Written as DNA, the CDR3 is TGTGCCAGCCGACTCGGAGCGGGAGTCTACGAGCAGTACTTC. Combining the CDR3 with reference TRBV28 and TRBJ2-7 gives the whole variable domain DVKVTQSSRYLVKRTGEKVFLECVQDMDHENMFWYRQDPGLGLRLIYFSYDVKMKEKGDIPEGYSVSREKKERFSLILESASTNQTSMYLCASRLGAGVYEQYFGPGTRLTVT.

This sequence joins TRBV3-1 (or the pseudogene TRBV3-2) and TRBJ1-1; D may be TRBD1 (6 bases). In germline, CDR1 is LGHDT, CDR2 YNNKEL (reference sequence). CDR3 length: 15 amino acids. The V and J ends lost 0 bases and 1 base respectively, with 9 bases between them. CDR3: CASSQEKQGNTEAFF. In DNA, the CDR3 is TGTGCCAGCAGCCAAGAAAAACAGGGGAACACTGAAGCTTTCTTT.

The chain combines TRBV28 with TRBJ1-2; tentatively, D is TRBD1 (6 bases). The CDR3 sequence is 15 residues long. CDR1 is MDHEN, CDR2 SYDVKM, per germline. V was cut by 2 bases and J by 0 bases, with 10 bases left in between. The CDR3 sequence: CASSLGDTTNYGYTF. In DNA, the CDR3 is TGTGCCAGCAGTTTAGGGGACACCACTAACTATGGCTACACCTTC.

This chain connects TRBV29-1 to TRBJ1-3; 7 bases are a match to TRBD1. The germline gives CDR1 SQVTM, CDR2 ANQGSEA. V shed 3 bases and J 1 base; nucleotides not matched to a gene: 3. The CDR3 sequence is 14 residues long. In DNA form, the CDR3 reads TGCAGCGTTGACGGGACAGCGTCTGGAAACACCATATATTTT. This gives the protein CSVDGTASGNTIYF.

This sequence joins TRBV7-3 and TRBJ1-1, with 7 nucleotides matching TRBD1. CDR1 is SGHTA, CDR2 FQGTGA, per germline. CDR3 length equals 13 residues. V trimming: 5 bases; J trimming: 6 bases; junction bases outside the gene matches: 6. The CDR3 DNA reads as TGTGCCAGCAGCGCAGATCAGGGGGCTGAAGCTTTCTTT. This codes for CASSADQGAEAFF.

The V call is TRBV14, the J call TRBJ2-1; 10 bases fit TRBD2. Trimming took 4 bases from V and 10 from J; bases not matched to a gene: 10. The CDR3 sequence is 15 residues long. In germline, CDR1 is SGHDN, CDR2 FVKESK. CDR3 sequence reads: CASSRPTSGFSEQFF. The DNA for the CDR3 is TGTGCCAGCAGCCGCCCGACTAGCGGGTTTAGCGAGCAGTTCTTC.

The V gene is TRBV18, the J gene TRBJ2-3; D is possibly TRBD1 (6 bases). The germline V gene encodes CDR1 KGHSH and CDR2 LQKENI. The CDR3 totals 14 residues. The V gene lost 2 bases and the J gene lost 8 bases, with 14 bases spanning the gap. The CDR3 bases are TGTGCCAGCTCACCAGGGGGCGGCGGTGGTACGCAGTATTTT. Translated, it gives CASSPGGGGGTQYF. The complete variable domain, with remaining parts taken from reference TRBV18 and TRBJ2-3, reads NAGVMQNPRHLVRRRGQEARLRCSPMKGHSHVYWYRQLPEEGLKFMVYLQKENIIDESGMPKERFSAEFPKEGPSILRIQQVVRGDSAAYFCASSPGGGGGTQYFGPGTRLTVL.

The chain links TRBV9 to TRBJ2-2; D is ambiguous. V dropped 0 bases and J dropped 6 bases, with 15 bases sitting between them. This CDR3 contains 16 residues. Germline V CDR1 and CDR2: SGDLS, YYNGEE. In DNA form, the CDR3 reads TGTGCCAGCAGCGTAGGGGCAGAAAGCATGGCCGGGGAGCTGTTTTTT. Its translation is CASSVGAESMAGELFF.

V usage is TRBV5-6 and J usage is TRBJ1-5; no clear D gene. The CDR3 covers 14 residues. CDR1 SGHDT and CDR2 YYEEEE come from the germline V gene. V lost 4 bases to trimming and J lost 0 bases, with 8 bases between them. CDR3 nucleotide sequence: TGTGCCAGCAGCCCGGGGTATAGCAATCAGCCCCAGCATTTT. Translation gives CASSPGYSNQPQHF. The complete variable domain, with remaining parts taken from reference TRBV5-6 and TRBJ1-5, reads DAGVTQSPTHLIKTRGQQVTLRCSPKSGHDTVSWYQQALGQGPQFIFQYYEEEERQRGNFPDRFSGHQFPNYSSELNVNALLLGDSALYLCASSPGYSNQPQHFGDGTRLSIL.